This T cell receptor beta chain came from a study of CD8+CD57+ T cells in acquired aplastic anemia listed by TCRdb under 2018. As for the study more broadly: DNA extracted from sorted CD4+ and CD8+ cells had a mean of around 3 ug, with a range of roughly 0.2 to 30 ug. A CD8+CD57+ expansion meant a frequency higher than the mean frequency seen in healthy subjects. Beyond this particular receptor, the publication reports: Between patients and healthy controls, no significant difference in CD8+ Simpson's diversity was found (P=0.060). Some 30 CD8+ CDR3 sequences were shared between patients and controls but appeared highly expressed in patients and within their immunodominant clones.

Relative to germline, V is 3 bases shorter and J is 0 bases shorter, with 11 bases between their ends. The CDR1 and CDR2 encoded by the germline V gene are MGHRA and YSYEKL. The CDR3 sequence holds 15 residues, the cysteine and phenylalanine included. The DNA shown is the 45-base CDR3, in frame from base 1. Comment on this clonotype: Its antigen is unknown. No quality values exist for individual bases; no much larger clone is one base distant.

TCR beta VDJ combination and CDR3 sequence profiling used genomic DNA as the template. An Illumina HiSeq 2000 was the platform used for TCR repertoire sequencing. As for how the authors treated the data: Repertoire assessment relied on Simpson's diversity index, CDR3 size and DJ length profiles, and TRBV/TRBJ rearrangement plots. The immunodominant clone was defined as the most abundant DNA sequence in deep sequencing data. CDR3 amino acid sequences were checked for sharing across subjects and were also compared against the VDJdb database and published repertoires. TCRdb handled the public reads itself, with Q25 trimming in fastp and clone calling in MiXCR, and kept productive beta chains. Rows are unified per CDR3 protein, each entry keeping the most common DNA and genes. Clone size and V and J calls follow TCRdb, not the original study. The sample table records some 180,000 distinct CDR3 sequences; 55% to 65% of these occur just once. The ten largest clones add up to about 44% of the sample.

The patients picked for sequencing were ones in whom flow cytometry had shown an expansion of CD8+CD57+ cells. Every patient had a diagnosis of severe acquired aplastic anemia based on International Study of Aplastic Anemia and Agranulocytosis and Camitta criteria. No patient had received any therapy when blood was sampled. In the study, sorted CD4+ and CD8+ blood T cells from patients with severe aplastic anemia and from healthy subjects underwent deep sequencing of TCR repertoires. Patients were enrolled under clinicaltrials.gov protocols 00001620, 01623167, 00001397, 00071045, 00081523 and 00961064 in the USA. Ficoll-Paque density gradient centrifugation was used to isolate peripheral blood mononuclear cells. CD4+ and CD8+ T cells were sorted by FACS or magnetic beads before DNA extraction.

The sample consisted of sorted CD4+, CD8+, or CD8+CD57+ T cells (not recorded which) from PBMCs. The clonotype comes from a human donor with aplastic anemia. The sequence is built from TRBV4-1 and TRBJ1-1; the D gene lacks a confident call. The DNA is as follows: TGCGCCAGCAGCCAGGGTATCAGAATGAACACTGAAGCTTTCTTT. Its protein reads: CASSQGIRMNTEAFF.